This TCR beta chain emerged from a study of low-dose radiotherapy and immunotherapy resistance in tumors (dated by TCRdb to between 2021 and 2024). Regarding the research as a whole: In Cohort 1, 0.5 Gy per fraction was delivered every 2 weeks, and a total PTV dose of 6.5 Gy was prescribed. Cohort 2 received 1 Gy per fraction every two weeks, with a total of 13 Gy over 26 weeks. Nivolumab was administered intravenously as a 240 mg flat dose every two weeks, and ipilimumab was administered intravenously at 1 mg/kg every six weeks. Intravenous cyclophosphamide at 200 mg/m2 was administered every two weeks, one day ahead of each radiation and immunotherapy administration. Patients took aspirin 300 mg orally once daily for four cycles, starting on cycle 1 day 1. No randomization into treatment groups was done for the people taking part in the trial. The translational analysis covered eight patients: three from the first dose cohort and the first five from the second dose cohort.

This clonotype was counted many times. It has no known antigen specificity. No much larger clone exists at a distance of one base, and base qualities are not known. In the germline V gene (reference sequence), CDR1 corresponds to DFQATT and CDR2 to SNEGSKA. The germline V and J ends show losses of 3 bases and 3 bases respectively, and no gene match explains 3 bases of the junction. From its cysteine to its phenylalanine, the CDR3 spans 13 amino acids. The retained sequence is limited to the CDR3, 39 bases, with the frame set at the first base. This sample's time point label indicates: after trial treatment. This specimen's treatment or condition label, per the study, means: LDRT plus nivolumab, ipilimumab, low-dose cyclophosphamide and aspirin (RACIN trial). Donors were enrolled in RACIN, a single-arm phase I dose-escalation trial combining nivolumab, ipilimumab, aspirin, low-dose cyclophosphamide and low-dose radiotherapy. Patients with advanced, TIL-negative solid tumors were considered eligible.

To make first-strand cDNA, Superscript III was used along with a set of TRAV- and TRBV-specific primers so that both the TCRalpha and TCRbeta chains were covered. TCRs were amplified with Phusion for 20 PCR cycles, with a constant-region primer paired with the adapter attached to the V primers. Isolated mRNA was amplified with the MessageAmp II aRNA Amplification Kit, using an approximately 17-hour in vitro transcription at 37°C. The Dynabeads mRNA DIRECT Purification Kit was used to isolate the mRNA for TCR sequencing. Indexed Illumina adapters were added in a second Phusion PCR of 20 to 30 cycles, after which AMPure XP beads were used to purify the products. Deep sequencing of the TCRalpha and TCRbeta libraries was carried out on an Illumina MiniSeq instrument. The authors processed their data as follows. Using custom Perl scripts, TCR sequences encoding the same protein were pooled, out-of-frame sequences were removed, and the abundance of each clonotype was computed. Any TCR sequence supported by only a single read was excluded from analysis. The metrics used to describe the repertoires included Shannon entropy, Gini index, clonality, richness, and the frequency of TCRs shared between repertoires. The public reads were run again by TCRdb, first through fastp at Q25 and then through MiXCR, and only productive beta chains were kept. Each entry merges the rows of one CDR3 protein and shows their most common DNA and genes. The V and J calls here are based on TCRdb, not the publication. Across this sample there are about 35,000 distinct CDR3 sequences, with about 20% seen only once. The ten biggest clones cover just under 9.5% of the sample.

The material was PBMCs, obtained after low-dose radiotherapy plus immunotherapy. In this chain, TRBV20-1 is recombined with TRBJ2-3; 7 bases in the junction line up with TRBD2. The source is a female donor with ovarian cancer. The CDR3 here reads CSASGGGTDTQYF. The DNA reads TGCAGTGCTAGTGGCGGGGGTACAGATACGCAGTATTTT.